This TCR beta chain is drawn from a study of CD4+ T cells in melanoma. The V gene's germline CDR1 is SGHDN and CDR2 FVKESK. The V and J ends lost 1 base and 4 bases, in that order; junction bases with no gene match: 6. The CDR3 contains 16 residues. The table came from immunoSEQ multiplex PCR; TCRdb's copy has only in-frame clones and leaves some out. The sample has under 11,000 clones, over 55% seen once. This receptor was obtained from a human donor with melanoma. The sample taken for sequencing was cells from a culture (not recorded whether cultured in vitro). The chain is built from TRBV14 and TRBJ2-3, with 9 bases identical to TRBD1. CDR3 loop: CASSQGDRGRADTQYF. CDR3 sequence (DNA): TGTGCCAGCAGCCAAGGAGACAGGGGGAGGGCAGATACGCAGTATTTT.